The entry that follows covers one TCR beta chain sequence. Germline CDR1 LNHNV, CDR2 YYDKDF (reference sequence). There are 15 residues in the CDR3. The J segment lost 5 bases and the V segment lost 0 bases, leaving 5 bases of the junction unmatched. These data are taken from a study of T cell changes during pregnancy in multiple sclerosis. Assay used: immunoSEQ multiplex PCR; TCRdb lists only in-frame clones, some missing. The sample has about 70,000 clones, around 90% seen once. The source of this sequence is a female donor with multiple sclerosis, enrolled in a pregnancy study. Sequenced here: CD4+ T cells from peripheral blood mononuclear cells, sampled after pregnancy. The V gene is TRBV15, the J gene TRBJ2-5, with 8 bases that match TRBD1. The DNA for the CDR3 is TGTGCCACCAGCAGAGATCGGACAGGGAGGGAGACCCAGTACTTC. It specifies CATSRDRTGRETQYF.